This is a list of T cell receptor beta chains from one sample in a study of graft-versus-host responses after intestinal transplantation. Sequencing was performed with immunoSEQ multiplex PCR; in TCRdb, only in-frame clones are kept and a portion is missing. Among some 46,000 clones listed, about 94% were seen once. The material was PBMCs, obtained 335 days after intestinal transplant. These receptors came from a human patient who received an intestinal transplant, so some T cells may come from the graft donor. Each CDR3 is given without its conserved first and last residue. The order of the fields is J gene, V gene, clone size, CDR3 protein. The size entry is marked missing in some rows and otherwise reads once, few, many or a size class.

j_call: TRBJ2-7
v_call: TRBV5-1
clone_size: NA
cdr3_aa: ASSLGLGTLYEQY

j_call: TRBJ2-1
v_call: TRBV27
clone_size: once
cdr3_aa: ASSLDSPYNEQF

j_call: TRBJ2-7
v_call: TRBV2
clone_size: NA
cdr3_aa: ASSEYGVHEQY

j_call: TRBJ1-6
v_call: TRBV19
clone_size: NA
cdr3_aa: ASSPTGGGISPLH

j_call: NA
v_call: TRBV18
clone_size: NA
cdr3_aa: ASSPLPQGLYEQY

j_call: TRBJ1-1
v_call: TRBV4-1
clone_size: NA
cdr3_aa: ASSQAGENTEAF

j_call: TRBJ2-3
v_call: TRBV29-1
clone_size: NA
cdr3_aa: SVDADTQY

j_call: TRBJ2-2
v_call: TRBV15
clone_size: NA
cdr3_aa: ATSPWGDDTGELF

j_call: TRBJ1-2
v_call: TRBV7-2
clone_size: NA
cdr3_aa: ASSLGLWGVRYGYT

j_call: TRBJ2-3
v_call: TRBV5-4
clone_size: NA
cdr3_aa: ASSRGGALMIRTDTQY

j_call: TRBJ2-7
v_call: TRBV9
clone_size: once
cdr3_aa: ASSVKGTGEQY

j_call: TRBJ2-7
v_call: TRBV5-4
clone_size: NA
cdr3_aa: ASSFGTGGYYEQY

j_call: TRBJ2-3
v_call: TRBV7-3
clone_size: NA
cdr3_aa: ASSLVAGATDTQY

j_call: TRBJ1-5
v_call: TRBV2
clone_size: NA
cdr3_aa: ASGAGLRAQH

j_call: TRBJ2-1
v_call: TRBV6-5
clone_size: NA
cdr3_aa: ARLAGGNYNEQF

j_call: TRBJ2-7
v_call: TRBV10-3
clone_size: NA
cdr3_aa: AISDGDSYEQY

j_call: TRBJ2-1
v_call: TRBV7-9
clone_size: NA
cdr3_aa: ASGGGRHSSYNEQF

j_call: TRBJ1-4
v_call: TRBV9
clone_size: NA
cdr3_aa: ASSRSSRNEKLF

j_call: TRBJ1-1
v_call: TRBV28
clone_size: NA
cdr3_aa: ASSSNQRIEAF

j_call: TRBJ2-7
v_call: TRBV28
clone_size: NA
cdr3_aa: ASKSRAYEQY

j_call: TRBJ2-2
v_call: TRBV7-6
clone_size: NA
cdr3_aa: ASSSYGGGGLLTGELF

j_call: TRBJ1-1
v_call: TRBV4-1
clone_size: NA
cdr3_aa: ASSQTLGGMGRYTEAF

j_call: TRBJ1-5
v_call: TRBV6-6
clone_size: NA
cdr3_aa: ASSPGQSNQPQH

j_call: TRBJ1-4
v_call: TRBV6-5
clone_size: NA
cdr3_aa: ASKRGGADEKLF

j_call: TRBJ2-5
v_call: TRBV19
clone_size: NA
cdr3_aa: ASSPDRSATQY

j_call: TRBJ1-1
v_call: TRBV6-6
clone_size: NA
cdr3_aa: ASTQVLMGTEAF

j_call: TRBJ1-6
v_call: TRBV11-3
clone_size: NA
cdr3_aa: ASSLGGTSPLH

j_call: TRBJ1-1
v_call: TRBV18
clone_size: NA
cdr3_aa: ASSPWGQSNTEAF

j_call: TRBJ1-6
v_call: TRBV18
clone_size: NA
cdr3_aa: ASSPQGTSYNSPLH

j_call: TRBJ2-7
v_call: TRBV6-5
clone_size: NA
cdr3_aa: ASSSPGRSTYEQY

j_call: TRBJ2-3
v_call: TRBV19
clone_size: once
cdr3_aa: ASSIRLAGAQAQY

j_call: TRBJ1-4
v_call: TRBV15
clone_size: NA
cdr3_aa: ATSRGGVLHGSVLF

j_call: TRBJ2-5
v_call: TRBV5-5
clone_size: NA
cdr3_aa: ASSLGLRWPETQY

j_call: TRBJ2-7
v_call: TRBV5-1
clone_size: NA
cdr3_aa: ASSLSGPGSYEQY

j_call: TRBJ1-3
v_call: TRBV19
clone_size: NA
cdr3_aa: ASSSYALVDSGNTIY

j_call: TRBJ1-1
v_call: TRBV4-2
clone_size: NA
cdr3_aa: ASSLLTNTEAF

j_call: TRBJ2-1
v_call: TRBV5-1
clone_size: NA
cdr3_aa: ASSLEENEQF

j_call: TRBJ1-1
v_call: TRBV4-1
clone_size: NA
cdr3_aa: ASSQDLARTGSGSF

j_call: TRBJ1-2
v_call: TRBV7-3
clone_size: NA
cdr3_aa: ASSSPGTGGFYGYT

j_call: TRBJ1-3
v_call: TRBV5-5
clone_size: NA
cdr3_aa: ASSLRRSSGNTIY

j_call: TRBJ2-2
v_call: TRBV7-6
clone_size: NA
cdr3_aa: ASSLVPVVGMEAGELF

j_call: TRBJ2-3
v_call: TRBV2
clone_size: NA
cdr3_aa: ASRLGLAGELDTQY

j_call: TRBJ2-6
v_call: TRBV5-1
clone_size: NA
cdr3_aa: ASSFLDPGANVLT

j_call: TRBJ2-5
v_call: TRBV4-1
clone_size: NA
cdr3_aa: ASSHLRTSGKETQY

j_call: TRBJ2-3
v_call: TRBV18
clone_size: NA
cdr3_aa: ASSPPTTVTDTQY

j_call: NA
v_call: TRBV6-4
clone_size: NA
cdr3_aa: ASRTTGGTSSYEQY

j_call: NA
v_call: TRBV1
clone_size: once
cdr3_aa: TSRGQGHYEQY

j_call: TRBJ1-5
v_call: TRBV20-1
clone_size: NA
cdr3_aa: SAKGDRAQH

j_call: TRBJ1-2
v_call: TRBV6-5
clone_size: NA
cdr3_aa: ASSRAGNYGYT

j_call: TRBJ1-2
v_call: TRBV15
clone_size: NA
cdr3_aa: ATSPSGQRIYT

j_call: TRBJ1-2
v_call: TRBV2
clone_size: NA
cdr3_aa: ASRSDRETCT